This T cell receptor beta chain comes out of a study of shared clonotypes between healthy human individuals. Sequencing was at deep level. Original processing notes: There were no quality scores in the junction-only immunoSEQ sequences, so filtering differed. Generated by immunoSEQ multiplex PCR, the TCRdb table keeps only in-frame clones and is missing some. V, J and clone size reflect that table, while D and trimming were determined from the DNA. This sample yields fewer than 400,000 clones, of which approximately 74% are seen a single time; around 10% belongs to the top ten. Trimming took 4 bases from V and 2 from J; bases not matched to a gene: 2. Germline CDR1 SGHAT, CDR2 FQNNGV. The CDR3 has 14 residues.

This TCR was sampled from a man aged 30 to 39 in good health. Sequenced: memory CD4+ T cells sorted from blood. The subset: CD45RA-negative fraction. The chain carries TRBV11-2 and TRBJ1-3, with 7 nucleotides matching TRBD1. This CDR3 reads CASSSDRAGNTIYF. The CDR3 DNA reads TGTGCCAGCAGCTCCGACAGGGCTGGAAACACCATATATTTT.